The rows below give T cell receptor beta chains drawn from one sample of a study of T cell changes during pregnancy in multiple sclerosis. Generated by immunoSEQ multiplex PCR, the TCRdb table keeps only in-frame clones and is missing some. There are 65,000 to 85,000 clones in the sample; about 90% occur only once, and approximately 1.5% lies in the top ten. Sequencing was performed on peripheral blood, taken after pregnancy. The origin of the receptors is a female donor with multiple sclerosis, enrolled in a pregnancy study. The CDR3 runs from the conserved cysteine through the conserved F or W. A D gene is named only where the DNA matches it firmly. The size of a clone is reported for some rows only, either as once, few or many, or as a class for expanded clones.

abundance | j_gene | d_gene | v_gene | CDR3aa | CDR3nt
once | TRBJ1-1 | TRBD1 | TRBV5-1 | CASSLVDRGGRGAFF | TGCGCCAGCAGCTTGGTCGACAGGGGTGGACGGGGGGCTTTCTTT
NA | TRBJ1-2 | TRBD1 | TRBV25-1 | CASSDITGASDGYTF | TGTGCCAGCAGTGATATAACAGGGGCCAGTGATGGCTACACCTTC
NA | TRBJ1-2 | NA | TRBV6-5 | CASSYTHGGERGYTF | TGTGCCAGCAGTTACACACATGGCGGGGAAAGGGGCTACACCTTC
NA | TRBJ1-2 | NA | TRBV6-1 | CASSSGSGNYGYTF | TGTGCCAGCAGCTCTGGTTCGGGGAACTATGGCTACACCTTC
NA | TRBJ1-5 | TRBD1 | TRBV19 | CASDARQGTNQPQHF | TGTGCCTCGGATGCAAGACAGGGAACGAATCAGCCCCAGCATTTT
NA | TRBJ2-7 | NA | TRBV28 | CASSLGSSYEQYF | TGTGCCAGCAGTTTAGGTAGCTCCTACGAGCAGTACTTC
NA | TRBJ2-3 | NA | TRBV10-3 | CAISEGRGSSTDTQYF | TGTGCCATCAGTGAGGGCAGGGGATCTAGCACAGATACGCAGTATTTT
NA | TRBJ2-2 | TRBD1 | TRBV4-1 | CASSQELGTGTFPGELFF | TGCGCCAGCAGCCAAGAACTAGGGACAGGGACCTTCCCCGGGGAGCTGTTTTTT
NA | TRBJ1-1 | NA | TRBV12-5 | CASGELHGEAFF | TGTGCTAGTGGCGAACTCCACGGTGAAGCTTTCTTT
NA | TRBJ1-3 | TRBD1 | TRBV7-9 | CASSSGQGNTIYF | TGTGCCAGCAGCTCGGGACAGGGAAACACCATATATTTT
NA | TRBJ2-7 | NA | TRBV5-1 | CASTFDTLTYEQYF | TGCGCCAGCACCTTTGACACGCTAACCTACGAGCAGTACTTC
NA | TRBJ1-1 | NA | TRBV30 | CAWSPRGRTFF | TGTGCCTGGAGTCCTCGAGGGAGAACTTTCTTT
NA | TRBJ2-5 | NA | TRBV29-1 | CSVSEAGETQYF | TGCAGCGTTTCAGAGGCGGGGGAGACCCAGTACTTC
NA | TRBJ1-2 | NA | TRBV4-1 | CASSQVGAGLYGYTF | TGCGCCAGCAGCCAAGTCGGTGCGGGTCTTTATGGCTACACCTTC
NA | TRBJ2-7 | NA | TRBV19 | CASSMLAQTSYEQYF | TGTGCCAGTAGTATGTTAGCACAAACCTCCTACGAGCAGTACTTC
NA | TRBJ2-5 | NA | TRBV7-2 | CASSLVPGGLQETQYF | TGTGCCAGCAGCTTAGTTCCAGGGGGGCTCCAAGAGACCCAGTACTTC
NA | TRBJ1-2 | NA | TRBV4-2 | CASSQEGGFESGYTF | TGTGCCAGCAGCCAAGAGGGGGGGTTTGAGAGTGGCTACACCTTC
NA | TRBJ2-3 | TRBD2 | TRBV5-1 | CASSWQTSGRGTDTQYF | TGCGCCAGCAGCTGGCAGACTAGCGGGAGGGGCACAGATACGCAGTATTTT
once | TRBJ2-1 | NA | TRBV5-1 | CASSLSQRYNEQFF | TGCGCCAGCAGCTTGAGTCAGAGGTACAATGAGCAGTTCTTC
NA | TRBJ2-7 | TRBD1 | TRBV12-5 | CASGLASGTGLSYEQYF | TGTGCTAGTGGTTTGGCTTCCGGGACAGGCCTCTCCTACGAGCAGTACTTC
NA | TRBJ1-1 | NA | TRBV28 | CASSLAQGGTEAFF | TGTGCCAGCAGTTTGGCTCAGGGCGGCACTGAAGCTTTCTTT
NA | TRBJ2-1 | TRBD1 | TRBV11-3 | CASSKQGAGGEQFF | TGTGCCAGCAGCAAACAGGGGGCAGGGGGTGAGCAGTTCTTC
NA | TRBJ2-3 | TRBD2 | TRBV7-2 | CASSFAGGLWGTDTQYF | TGTGCCAGCAGCTTCGCGGGAGGGCTATGGGGCACAGATACGCAGTATTTT
NA | TRBJ1-1 | NA | TRBV21-1 | CASSTSGGLMNTEAFF | TGTGCCAGCAGCACAAGTGGAGGGTTAATGAACACTGAAGCTTTCTTT
few | TRBJ2-3 | TRBD2 | TRBV2 | CASSERTSGSADTQYF | TGTGCCAGCAGTGAGCGGACTAGCGGGAGTGCAGATACGCAGTATTTT
NA | TRBJ1-2 | TRBD1 | TRBV18 | CASSPPGQGGSGYTF | TGTGCCAGCTCACCGCCGGGACAGGGGGGATCTGGCTACACCTTC
NA | TRBJ2-1 | TRBD2 | TRBV7-9 | CASSAPGLATYNEQFF | TGTGCCAGCAGCGCACCGGGACTAGCTACCTACAATGAGCAGTTCTTC
few | TRBJ2-3 | TRBD1 | TRBV7-2 | CASSLTGTGAGDTQYF | TGTGCCAGCAGCTTGACCGGGACAGGGGCAGGAGATACGCAGTATTTT
NA | TRBJ1-3 | NA | TRBV18 | CASSPDYSGNTIYF | TGTGCCAGCTCACCGGACTACTCTGGAAACACCATATATTTT
NA | TRBJ2-3 | NA | TRBV6-1 | CASSVGVGQSDTQYF | TGTGCCAGCAGTGTCGGAGTAGGACAGTCTGATACGCAGTATTTT
NA | TRBJ1-5 | NA | TRBV2 | CASRPRGWSNQPQHF | TGTGCCAGCAGACCCAGAGGGTGGAGCAATCAGCCCCAGCATTTT
NA | TRBJ2-5 | TRBD2 | TRBV30 | CACDSGSGQETQYF | TGTGCCTGTGATAGCGGGAGCGGTCAAGAGACCCAGTACTTC
NA | TRBJ2-6 | NA | TRBV11-1 | CASSPNSGANVLTF | TGTGCCAGCAGCCCAAATTCTGGGGCCAACGTCCTGACTTTC
NA | TRBJ1-1 | NA | TRBV5-1 | CASSLGGGRGSMNTEAFF | TGCGCCAGCAGCTTGGGGGGCGGCAGGGGCTCTATGAACACTGAAGCTTTCTTT
NA | TRBJ1-5 | TRBD1 | TRBV27 | CASSTKVPGQVFNQPQHF | TGTGCCAGCAGTACAAAAGTCCCGGGACAGGTTTTTAATCAGCCCCAGCATTTT
NA | TRBJ1-4 | TRBD1 | TRBV27 | CASSPRTGPNEKLFF | TGTGCCAGCAGTCCCCGGACAGGCCCTAATGAAAAACTGTTTTTT